The 5 T cell receptor beta chains reported below all come from one sample, sequenced in a study of PD-L1 blockade in urothelial cancer. The repertoire was sequenced with immunoSEQ multiplex PCR; TCRdb's copy has only in-frame clones and lacks some. The sample shows about 52,000 clones, approximately 80% of them seen only once. The source material was PBMCs, sampled around atezolizumab (anti-PD-L1) treatment. Receptors originate from a man in his 70s with urothelial cancer.

CDR3 region: CASSPTSTGLQETQYF. The CDR3 bases are TGTGCCAGCAGCCCAACCTCGACAGGGCTTCAAGAGACCCAGTACTTC. The rearrangement uses TRBV11-2 and TRBJ2-5, with 7 bases identical to TRBD1. The V gene's germline CDR1 is SGHAT and CDR2 FQNNGV. The CDR3 spans 16 residues. V shed 5 bases, J shed 2 bases, and the junction held 11 bases outside the gene matches. Based on the CDR3 plus reference TRBV11-2 and TRBJ2-5, the full variable domain is EAGVAQSPRYKIIEKRQSVAFWCNPISGHATLYWYQQILGQGPKLLIQFQNNGVVDDSQLPKDRFSAERLKGVDSTLKIQPAKLEDSAVYLCASSPTSTGLQETQYFGPGTRLLVL.

The chain employs TRBV4-2 and TRBJ1-2; a weak D match, TRBD1 (6 bases). Germline V gives CDR1 LGHNA, CDR2 YNFKEQ. The V and J ends lost 0 bases and 3 bases respectively, with 11 bases between them. CDR3 length: 15 amino acids. CDR3 sequence: CASSQDLQGDYGYTF. CDR3 sequence (DNA): TGTGCCAGCAGCCAAGATCTACAGGGCGACTATGGCTACACCTTC.

The J gene is TRBJ2-7, the V gene TRBV27, with TRBD1 matching 7 bases. Per the germline V gene, CDR1 is MNHEY and CDR2 is SMNVEV (reference sequence). The CDR3 extends over 15 amino acids. V was clipped by 7 bases and J by 0 bases; unmatched bases: 9. DNA for the CDR3: TGTGCCAGCAAATTCGGGACAGCAAACTCCTACGAGCAGTACTTC. Its translation is CASKFGTANSYEQYF.

The V gene is TRBV29-1, the J gene TRBJ1-5; D possibly corresponds to TRBD1 (6 bases). CDR1 and CDR2 from the germline V gene are SQVTM and ANQGSEA. CDR3 size: 14 residues. V gave up 6 bases and J gave up 7 bases, with 19 bases separating them. This CDR3 reads CSVTIGGQGQPQHF. CDR3 nucleotides: TGCAGCGTGACAATCGGGGGGCAAGGGCAGCCCCAGCATTTT.

This chain links TRBV7-9 with TRBJ1-1, with 9 nucleotides matching TRBD1. The CDR3 has 15 residues. The V gene's germline CDR1 is SEHNR and CDR2 FQNEAQ (reference sequence). V was clipped by 5 bases and J by 10 bases; unmatched bases: 14. CDR3 nucleotides: TGTGCCAGCAGCCCGGGGACAGGGTTTTTGCTGGGAGCTTTCTTT. Translation gives CASSPGTGFLLGAFF.